This TCR beta chain is drawn from a study of cytomegalovirus exposure and HLA in healthy donors. The CDR3 is 17 residues long. Germline V gives CDR1 SNHLY, CDR2 FYNNEI. V was clipped by 6 bases and J by 2 bases, with 20 bases between them. The PCR employed 60 Vbeta primers together with 13 Jbeta primers. Source study methods: In a later analysis, 79 million or so unique TCR beta chains included roughly 11 million shared by two or more donors. The assay was immunoSEQ multiplex PCR, and TCRdb's table has in-frame clones only and misses some. V and J calls and clone size are copied from that table; D and trimming were computed from the DNA. The sample holds over 200,000 clones, approximately 78% seen once.

This chain uses TRBV2 with TRBJ2-1, with D maybe TRBD1 (5 bases). This clonotype originated in a male donor in good health and CMV-seronegative. The sample was PBMCs. As DNA, the CDR3 is TGTGCCAGCAGCACTTCAAAGTTGGCAGGGACCTACAATGAGCAGTTCTTC. Translating it yields CASSTSKLAGTYNEQFF.